The TCR beta chain under discussion was sequenced for a study of Ad26.COV2.S vaccination and SARS-CoV-2 variants. Study-level points and caveats: After vaccination, substantial breadth of spike-specific CD8+ and CD4+ responses was reported. Vaccine recipients surpassed placebo recipients in spike-specific TCR breadth.

The germline CDR1 and CDR2 sequences are SGHRS and YFSETQ. The CDR3 spans 16 residues. V was pared by 3 bases and J by 5 bases, with 13 bases of the junction left unmatched. For this clone: What it binds is not known.

The assay was immunoSEQ multiplex PCR, and TCRdb's table has in-frame clones only and misses some. This table holds hundreds of thousands of clones, around 90% found once. The rearrangement uses TRBV5-1 and TRBJ2-5; 7 bases align to TRBD1. This sequence originates from a human donor who had recovered from COVID-19. The sample consisted of peripheral blood, taken after recovery from COVID-19. CDR3 sequence: CASSSLTQGSGETQYF. Here the CDR3 DNA reads TGCGCCAGCAGCTCGCTTACACAGGGGTCGGGGGAGACCCAGTACTTC.